At least ten counts were recorded for the clone carrying this TCR beta chain. Antigen: not known. These data are taken from a study of identical twins. The study, taken as a whole, reports: Sequences that were out-of-frame, alpha and twin-shared displayed an excess of low generation probability. Instead of following the same donors, the conclusions were based on cross-sectional statistical analysis.

From germline, CDR1 is DFQATT and CDR2 SNEGSKA (reference sequence). The CDR3 sequence is 13 residues long. The germline V and J ends were trimmed by 5 bases and 3 bases, with 13 bases remaining between them. Each cDNA held unique molecular identifiers, and template switching gave it a universal primer site. TCRdb passed the 5' RACE reads through MiXCR, listing each CDR3 protein once. The sample carries more than 650,000 distinct CDR3 sequences, 5.5% to 6.5% recorded once. The source of this sequence is a man aged 18 to 29 in good health. Sequencing was performed on naive T cells sorted from blood. The chain has TRBV20-1 and TRBJ2-5, with D possibly being TRBD1 (6 bases). The CDR3 nucleotides read TGCAGTGCTGCCAGGGGCCTGGAAGAGACCCAGTACTTC. It is translated as CSAARGLEETQYF.